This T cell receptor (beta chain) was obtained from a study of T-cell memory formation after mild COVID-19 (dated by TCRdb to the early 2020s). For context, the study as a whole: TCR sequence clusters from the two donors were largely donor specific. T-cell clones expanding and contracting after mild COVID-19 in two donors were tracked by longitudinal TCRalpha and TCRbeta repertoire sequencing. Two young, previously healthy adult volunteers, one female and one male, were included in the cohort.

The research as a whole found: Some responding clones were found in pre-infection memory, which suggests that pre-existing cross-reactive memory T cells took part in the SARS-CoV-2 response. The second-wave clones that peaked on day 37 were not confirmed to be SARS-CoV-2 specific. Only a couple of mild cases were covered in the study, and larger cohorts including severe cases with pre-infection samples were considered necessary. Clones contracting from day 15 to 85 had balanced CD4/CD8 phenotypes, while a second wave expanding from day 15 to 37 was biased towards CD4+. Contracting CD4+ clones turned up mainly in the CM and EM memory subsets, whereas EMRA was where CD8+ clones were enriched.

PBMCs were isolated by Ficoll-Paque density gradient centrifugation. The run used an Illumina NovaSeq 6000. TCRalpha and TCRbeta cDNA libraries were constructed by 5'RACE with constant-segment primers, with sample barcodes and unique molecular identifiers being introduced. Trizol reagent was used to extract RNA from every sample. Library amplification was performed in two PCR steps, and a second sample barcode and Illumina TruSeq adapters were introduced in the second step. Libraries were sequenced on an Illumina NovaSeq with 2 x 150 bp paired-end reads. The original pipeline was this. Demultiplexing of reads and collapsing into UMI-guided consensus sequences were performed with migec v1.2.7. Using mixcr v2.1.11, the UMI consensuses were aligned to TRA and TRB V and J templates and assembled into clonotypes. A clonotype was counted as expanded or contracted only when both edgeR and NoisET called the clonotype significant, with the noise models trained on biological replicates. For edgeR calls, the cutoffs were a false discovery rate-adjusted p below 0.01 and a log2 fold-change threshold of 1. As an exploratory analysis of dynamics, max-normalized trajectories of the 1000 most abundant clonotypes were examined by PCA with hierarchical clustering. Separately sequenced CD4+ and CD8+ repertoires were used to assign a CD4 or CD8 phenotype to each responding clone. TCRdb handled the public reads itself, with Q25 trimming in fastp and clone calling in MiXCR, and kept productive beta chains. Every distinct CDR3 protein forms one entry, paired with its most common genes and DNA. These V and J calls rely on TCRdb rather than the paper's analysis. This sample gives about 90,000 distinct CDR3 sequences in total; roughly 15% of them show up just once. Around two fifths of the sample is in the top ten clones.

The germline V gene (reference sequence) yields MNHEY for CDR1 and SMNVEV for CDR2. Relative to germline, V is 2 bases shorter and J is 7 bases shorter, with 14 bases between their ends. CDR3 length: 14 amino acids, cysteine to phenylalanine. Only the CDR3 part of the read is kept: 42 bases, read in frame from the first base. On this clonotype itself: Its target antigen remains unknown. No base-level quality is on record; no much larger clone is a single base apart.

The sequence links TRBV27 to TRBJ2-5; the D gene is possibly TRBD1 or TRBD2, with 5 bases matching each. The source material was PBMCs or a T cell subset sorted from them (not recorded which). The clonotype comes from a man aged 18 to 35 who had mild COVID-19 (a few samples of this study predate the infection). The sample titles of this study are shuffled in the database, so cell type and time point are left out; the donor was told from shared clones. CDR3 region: CASSLAGTPGTQYF. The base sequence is TGTGCCAGCAGTTTAGCCGGGACCCCAGGGACCCAGTACTTC.